A selection of T cell receptor beta chains follows, all from one sample in a study of cytomegalovirus exposure and HLA in healthy donors. Assay: immunoSEQ multiplex PCR; the TCRdb copy retains only in-frame clones and omits some. The repertoire holds over 200,000 clones, with roughly 84% as singletons. Sequenced: PBMCs. Receptor source: a woman aged 18-35 years in good health and CMV-seropositive. Each CDR3 is given with its conserved first and last residue.

CDR3,V,J
CASSPTASNTGELFF,TRBV2,TRBJ2-2
CASTPRGGLLEAFF,TRBV28,TRBJ1-1
CASSRIYGTGINTEAFF,TRBV5-6,TRBJ1-1
CASRGTTGTYNEQFF,TRBV6-4,TRBJ2-1
CASPPSSITGGSYGYTF,TRBV27,TRBJ1-2
CASSDYNEQFF,TRBV2,TRBJ2-1
CASSLRQGAGVYTF,TRBV5-6,TRBJ1-2
CASARIGGEKANNEQFF,TRBV7-6,TRBJ2-1
CASNLVGTSGTTDTQYF,TRBV14,TRBJ2-3
CASSSLGQKNQPQHF,TRBV27,TRBJ1-5
CASSSRLLNEQFF,TRBV7-2,TRBJ2-1
CSVASFQGNTIYF,TRBV29-1,TRBJ1-3
CASSLTVVAEETQYF,TRBV7-9,TRBJ2-5
CAWSVQRYNEQFF,TRBV30,TRBJ2-1
CASEEAGELFF,TRBV27,TRBJ2-2
CASTPWAAGGSDTQYF,TRBV27,TRBJ2-3
CASSESVETQYF,TRBV2,TRBJ2-5
CASRRQGVNQPQHF,TRBV4-1,TRBJ1-5
CASSSRWRTSTDTQYF,TRBV5-1,TRBJ2-3
CASSLLGARVGELFF,TRBV27,TRBJ2-2
CASSQEGAGSYEQYF,TRBV4-2,TRBJ2-7
CASSLTGGESYGYTF,TRBV18,TRBJ1-2
CASSLGGAGVDEQFF,TRBV5-4,TRBJ2-1
CSAVGGREQYF,TRBV20-1,TRBJ2-7
CASSSPREGGYGYTF,TRBV5-4,TRBJ1-2
CASSPQTTHTQYF,TRBV28,TRBJ2-3
CASSETGLYEQFF,TRBV10-1,TRBJ2-1
CASSHPRWQGNTGELFF,TRBV4-1,TRBJ2-2
CASSRILRRGYTF,TRBV13,TRBJ1-2
CASSKDTNYGYTF,TRBV18,TRBJ1-2
CATRTLAPYNEQFF,TRBV2,TRBJ2-1
CASSRDRGDEAFF,TRBV2,TRBJ1-1
CASSLGLAGWGTDTQYF,TRBV27,TRBJ2-3
CASRRGTGELFF,TRBV27,TRBJ2-2
CASTEGSSYEQYF,TRBV7-9,TRBJ2-7
CASSLAGRDTEAFF,TRBV7-9,TRBJ1-1
CASGPILGVGTEAFF,TRBV27,TRBJ1-1
CASSQGTSGTYNEQFF,TRBV4-1,TRBJ2-1
CASSHFTRPYEQYF,TRBV7-9,TRBJ2-7
CASRRTGTAYEQYF,TRBV5-6,TRBJ2-7
CASSSTTSGEALYEQYF,TRBV27,TRBJ2-7
CASSVGTDGDQPQHF,TRBV9,TRBJ1-5
CASSTGLPYRNEQFF,TRBV27,TRBJ2-1
CASSPTGGIETQYF,TRBV19,TRBJ2-5
CASGTGVVTEAFF,TRBV27,TRBJ1-1
CASSFQVENTEAFF,TRBV7-8,TRBJ1-1
CASSLAGTGGVHTEAFF,TRBV5-6,TRBJ1-1
CASSIVGTGNEQYF,TRBV19,TRBJ2-7
CASSDPGQGFGYGYTF,TRBV25-1,TRBJ1-2
CASSQDRPDSSNQPQHF,TRBV4-1,TRBJ1-5
CASRGRLGLAGVVGTGELFF,TRBV27,TRBJ2-2
CSARRREGQFF,TRBV20-1,TRBJ2-1
CATSSGLAGVFAGEQFF,TRBV15,TRBJ2-1